Presented here are 7 T cell receptor beta chains from one specimen sequenced in a study of blood T cell repertoires in COVID-19 (dated by TCRdb to about 2020). The library relied on the immunoSEQ multiplex PCR assay. TCRdb re-hosts the immuneACCESS table, in-frame sequences only. Its copies lack some clones; in the studies checked, an unresolved V gene accounts for under half of them, and the cause for the rest is not known. Across this sample there are around 330,000 clones, with 85% seen only once. Of the sample, around 2% is held by the ten largest clones. The sequenced material came from PBMCs or T cells enriched from blood (not recorded which). The source is a woman younger than 45 who had been exposed to COVID-19.

CDR3 sequence (DNA): TGTGCCATCAGTGCGCAGGGGGGTGAAAAACTGTTTTTT. Amino acid sequence: CAISAQGGEKLFF. The chain couples TRBV10-3 to TRBJ1-4; 7 nucleotides agree with TRBD1. J gave up 7 bases and V 4 bases, and 3 bases lay outside the gene matches. The CDR3 spans 13 residues. The germline V gene encodes CDR1 ENHRY and CDR2 SYGVKD.

V is TRBV29-1 and J is TRBJ2-7, with 7 bases that match TRBD1. Germline loops: CDR1 SQVTM, CDR2 ANQGSEA. The J segment lost 2 bases and the V segment lost 3 bases, leaving 7 bases of the junction unmatched. The CDR3 has 14 residues. The CDR3 DNA sequence: TGCAGCGTTGACTCCCTACAGGGGCCCTACGAGCAGTACTTC. Its protein product is CSVDSLQGPYEQYF.

This sequence joins TRBV12-5 and TRBJ2-1, with no clear D. Deletions cut 7 bases from V and 7 bases from J, with 11 bases between. Germline CDR1 and CDR2: LGHNT and FRNRAP. The CDR3 loop spans 12 amino acids. CDR3 DNA sequence: TGTGCTAGTGCTGCTCAACAGAATGAGCAGTTCTTC. This gives the protein CASAAQQNEQFF.

Note on this clone: Other nucleotide sequences in the sample specify the same CDR3. V and J are TRBV20-1 and TRBJ1-2; D may be TRBD1 (6 bases). V lost 3 bases and J lost 4, with 9 bases in between. The V gene's germline CDR1 is DFQATT and CDR2 SNEGSKA (reference sequence). The CDR3 totals 12 residues. The CDR3 is CSASRGSYGYTF. The CDR3 DNA sequence: TGCAGTGCTAGTAGGGGGAGCTATGGCTACACCTTC.

The table lists this clone with a count of one. The J gene is TRBJ2-6, the V gene TRBV19; D uncertain. The CDR3 consists of 16 residues. V shed 1 base and J shed 1 base, with 8 bases lying between them. Germline V gene sequence: CDR1 LNHDA, CDR2 SQIVND (reference sequence). This CDR3 is CASSIVLASGANVLTF. The DNA for the CDR3 is TGTGCCAGTAGTATAGTTCTGGCATCTGGGGCCAACGTCCTGACTTTC.

The table lists this clone with a count of one. The chain combines TRBV5-1 with TRBJ1-1, with a weak D call TRBD1 (5 bases). The germline CDR1 and CDR2 sequences are SGHRS and YFSETQ. Trimming removed 4 bases from V and 5 bases from J, with 15 bases in between. The CDR3 contains 14 residues. The CDR3 sequence: CASSGNGGGTEAFF. In DNA form, the CDR3 reads TGCGCCAGCAGCGGCAATGGGGGAGGAACTGAAGCTTTCTTT.

The V call is TRBV12-5, the J call TRBJ1-1; 7 nucleotides match TRBD1. V was clipped by 3 bases and J by 1 base; unmatched bases: 5. This CDR3 has 15 amino acids. The germline gives CDR1 LGHNT, CDR2 FRNRAP. The CDR3 spells CASGFFRTGNTEAFF. In DNA form, the CDR3 reads TGTGCTAGTGGTTTTTTCAGGACAGGGAACACTGAAGCTTTCTTT.